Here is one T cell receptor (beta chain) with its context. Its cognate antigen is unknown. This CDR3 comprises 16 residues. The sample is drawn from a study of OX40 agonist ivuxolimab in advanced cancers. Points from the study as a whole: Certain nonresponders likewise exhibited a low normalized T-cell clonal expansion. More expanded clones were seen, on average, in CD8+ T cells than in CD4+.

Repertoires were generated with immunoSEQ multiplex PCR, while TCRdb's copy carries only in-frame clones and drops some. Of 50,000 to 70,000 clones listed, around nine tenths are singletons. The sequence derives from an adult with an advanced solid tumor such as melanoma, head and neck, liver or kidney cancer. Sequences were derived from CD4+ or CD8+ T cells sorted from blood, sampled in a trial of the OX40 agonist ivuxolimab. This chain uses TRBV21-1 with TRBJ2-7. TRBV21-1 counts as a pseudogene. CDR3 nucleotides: TGTGCCAGCAGCAAAGATGGGGACCAAACGATCTACGAGCAGTACTTC. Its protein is CASSKDGDQTIYEQYF.